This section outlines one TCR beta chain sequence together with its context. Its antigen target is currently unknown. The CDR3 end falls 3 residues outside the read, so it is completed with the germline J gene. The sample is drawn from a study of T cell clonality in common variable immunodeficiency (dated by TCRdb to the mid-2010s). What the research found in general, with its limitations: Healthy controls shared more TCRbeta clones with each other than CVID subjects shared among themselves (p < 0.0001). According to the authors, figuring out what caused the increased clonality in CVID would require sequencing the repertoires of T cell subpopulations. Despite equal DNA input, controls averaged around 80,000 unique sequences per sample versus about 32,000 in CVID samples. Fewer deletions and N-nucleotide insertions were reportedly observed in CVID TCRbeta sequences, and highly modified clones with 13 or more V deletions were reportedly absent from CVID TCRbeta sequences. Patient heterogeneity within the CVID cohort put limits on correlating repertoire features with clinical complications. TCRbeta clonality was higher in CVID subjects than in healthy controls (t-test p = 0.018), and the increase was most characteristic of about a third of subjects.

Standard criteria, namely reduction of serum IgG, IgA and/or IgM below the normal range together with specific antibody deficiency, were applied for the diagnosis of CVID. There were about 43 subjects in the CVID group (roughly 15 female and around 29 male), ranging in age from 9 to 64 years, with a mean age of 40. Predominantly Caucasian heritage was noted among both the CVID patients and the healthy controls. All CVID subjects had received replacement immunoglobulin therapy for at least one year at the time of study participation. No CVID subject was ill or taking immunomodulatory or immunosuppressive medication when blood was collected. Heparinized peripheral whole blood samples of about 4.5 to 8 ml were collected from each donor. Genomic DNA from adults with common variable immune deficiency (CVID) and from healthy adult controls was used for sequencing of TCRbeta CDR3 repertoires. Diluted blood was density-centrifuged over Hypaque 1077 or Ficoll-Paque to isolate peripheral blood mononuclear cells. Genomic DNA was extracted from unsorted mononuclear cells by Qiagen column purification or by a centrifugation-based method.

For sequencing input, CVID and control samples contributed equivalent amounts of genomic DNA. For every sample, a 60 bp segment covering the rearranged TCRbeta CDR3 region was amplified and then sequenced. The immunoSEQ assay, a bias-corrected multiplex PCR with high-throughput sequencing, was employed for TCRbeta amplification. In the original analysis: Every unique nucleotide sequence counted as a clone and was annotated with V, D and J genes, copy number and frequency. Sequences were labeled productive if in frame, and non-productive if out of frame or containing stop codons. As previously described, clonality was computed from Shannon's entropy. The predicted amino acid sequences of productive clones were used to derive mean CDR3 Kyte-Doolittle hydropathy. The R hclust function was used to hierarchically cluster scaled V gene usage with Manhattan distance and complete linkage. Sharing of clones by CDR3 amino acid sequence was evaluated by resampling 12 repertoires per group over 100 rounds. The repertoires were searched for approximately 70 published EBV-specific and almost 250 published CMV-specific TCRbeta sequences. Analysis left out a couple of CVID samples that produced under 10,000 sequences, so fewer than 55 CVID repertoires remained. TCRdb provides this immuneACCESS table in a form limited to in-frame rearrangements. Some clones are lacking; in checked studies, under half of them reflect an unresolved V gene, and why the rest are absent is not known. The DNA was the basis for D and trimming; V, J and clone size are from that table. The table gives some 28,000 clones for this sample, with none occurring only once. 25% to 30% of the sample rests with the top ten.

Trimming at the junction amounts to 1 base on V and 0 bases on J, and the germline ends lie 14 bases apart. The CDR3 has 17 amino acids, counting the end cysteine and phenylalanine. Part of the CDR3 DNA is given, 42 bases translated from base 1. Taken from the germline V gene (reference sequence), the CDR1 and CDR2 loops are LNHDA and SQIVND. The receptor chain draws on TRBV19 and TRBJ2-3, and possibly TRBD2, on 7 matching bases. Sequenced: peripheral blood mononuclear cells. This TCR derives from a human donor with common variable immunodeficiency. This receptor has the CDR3 CASSIGRGGASTDTQYF. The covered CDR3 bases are TGTGCCAGTAGTATAGGGAGGGGGGGGGCGAGCACAGATACG. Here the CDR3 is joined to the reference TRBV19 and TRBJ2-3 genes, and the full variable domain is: DGGITQSPKYLFRKEGQNVTLSCEQNLNHDAMYWYRQDPGQGLRLIYYSQIVNDFQKGDIAEGYSVSREKKESFPLTVTSAQKNPTAFYLCASSIGRGGASTDTQYFGPGTRLTVL.